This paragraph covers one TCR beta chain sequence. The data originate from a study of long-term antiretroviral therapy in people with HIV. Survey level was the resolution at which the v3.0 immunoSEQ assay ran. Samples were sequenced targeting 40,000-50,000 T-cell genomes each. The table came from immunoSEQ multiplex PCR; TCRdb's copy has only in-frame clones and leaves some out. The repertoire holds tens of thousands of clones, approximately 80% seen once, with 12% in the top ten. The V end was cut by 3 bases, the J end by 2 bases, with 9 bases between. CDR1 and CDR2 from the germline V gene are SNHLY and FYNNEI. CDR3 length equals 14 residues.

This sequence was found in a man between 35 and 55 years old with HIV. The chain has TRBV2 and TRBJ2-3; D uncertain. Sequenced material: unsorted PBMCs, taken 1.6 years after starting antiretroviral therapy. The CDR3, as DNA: TGTGCCAGCAGTGAGGACCGGTCCACAGATACGCAGTATTTT. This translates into CASSEDRSTDTQYF.